The present T cell receptor (beta chain) was sequenced within a study of OX40 agonist ivuxolimab in advanced cancers. The wider study: Three patients responded partially, comprising one with hepatocellular carcinoma and two with cutaneous melanoma. Regarding the study as a whole: At 0.1 to 3.0 mg/kg and by week 6, CD4+ and CD8+ T cells in the blood had expanded clonally.

The table came from immunoSEQ multiplex PCR; TCRdb's copy has only in-frame clones and leaves some out. Among more than 60,000 clones, 65% to 85% were seen once, and the ten largest hold around 26%. This clone was seen a few times. Its antigen is unidentified. Germline values: CDR1 MNHNS, CDR2 SASEGT. Trimming pared 5 bases from V and 5 bases from J, leaving 18 bases between. The CDR3 is 15 residues long. The chain couples TRBV6-1 to TRBJ1-2; unclear D gene. This receptor was obtained from an adult with an advanced solid tumor such as melanoma, head and neck, liver or kidney cancer. Sequenced here: CD4+ or CD8+ T cells sorted from blood, sampled in a trial of the OX40 agonist ivuxolimab. The CDR3 DNA follows: TGTGCCAGCAGTCGAGAGTACCGGGCCTCTTATGGCTACACCTTC. Its translation is CASSREYRASYGYTF.